This T cell receptor beta chain was recorded in a study of T cells in Graves' hyperthyroidism and ophthalmopathy. From RNA transcripts, TCR beta CDR3 regions were amplified. The HTBI primer set served for first-round RT-PCR of the TCR CDR3. TCRdb re-called the multiplex PCR reads through MiXCR, storing one row per CDR3 protein. The table shows some 460,000 distinct CDR3 sequences, with approximately 15% occurring only once. Researchers defined stable Graves' hyperthyroidism as no ophthalmopathy progression within 18 months. Any patient presenting with uncontrolled infection, other autoimmune disease, pregnancy or lactation was left out. Per germline, CDR1 LGHDT and CDR2 YNNKEL (reference sequence). Germline trimming cut 3 bases from V and 0 bases from J; bases unmatched to any gene: 8. CDR3 length: 18 residues. This clonotype was observed many times.

The sequence derives from a woman in her late teens or twenties with Graves' hyperthyroidism. The chain joins TRBV3-1 to TRBJ2-4, with 10 bases fitting TRBD1. The sequenced sample consisted of blood. The CDR3 DNA follows: TGTGCCAGCAGCCATATACGGGACAGGGGAATAGCCAAAAACATTCAGTACTTC. Amino acids: CASSHIRDRGIAKNIQYF.